The 16 T cell receptor beta chains listed next were all sequenced from one sample in a study of blood T cell repertoires in COVID-19. Only in-frame clones appear in the TCRdb table, and some are missing; sequencing was by immunoSEQ multiplex PCR. This sample has nearly 85,000 clones, with around four fifths found just once. Material: peripheral blood. Receptors originate from a woman in her fifties or sixties with acute or convalescent COVID-19.

V gene TRBV4-2 combines with J gene TRBJ2-7; TRBD2 might be the D (6 bases). The CDR3 loop spans 16 amino acids. Germline V lookup: CDR1 LGHNA, CDR2 YNFKEQ. The germline V and J ends were trimmed by 0 bases and 7 bases, with 19 bases remaining between them. DNA of the CDR3: TGTGCCAGCAGCCAAGATCGCGGGACGTCAGGGCGAGAGCAGTACTTC. Amino acid sequence: CASSQDRGTSGREQYF.

The V gene is TRBV4-2, the J gene TRBJ2-7; a weak D match, TRBD2 (5 bases). Germline loops: CDR1 LGHNA, CDR2 YNFKEQ. Trimming left V 0 bases short and J 4 bases short, with 13 bases between. The CDR3 covers 15 residues. This chain's CDR3 is CASSQDPGLLYEQYF. The CDR3 nucleotides are TGTGCCAGCAGCCAAGATCCCGGACTGCTATACGAGCAGTACTTC.

CDR3 DNA sequence: TGTGCCACCAGCGACACCCGGCGGGGCCGGGAGACCCAGTACTTC. The encoded protein is CATSDTRRGRETQYF. The chain carries TRBV24-1 and TRBJ2-5, with a possible D match to TRBD2 (6 bases). V was cut by 7 bases and J by 5 bases, with 19 bases left in between. CDR3 size: 15 residues. CDR1 KGHDR and CDR2 SFDVKD come from the germline V gene.

The chain couples TRBV7-9 to TRBJ1-1; 7 bases are shared with TRBD1. The CDR3 extends over 14 amino acids. J was trimmed by 1 base and V by 2 bases; bases with no gene match: 1. Germline V lookup: CDR1 SEHNR, CDR2 FQNEAQ (reference sequence). The CDR3 bases are TGTGCCAGCAGCTTACAGGGGGGGAACACTGAAGCTTTCTTT. Its protein is CASSLQGGNTEAFF.

The chain is built from TRBV4-3 and TRBJ2-4; D gene ambiguous. The V and J ends lost 0 bases and 5 bases respectively, with 14 bases between them. The germline V gene has CDR1 LGHNA and CDR2 YSLEER. The CDR3 is 16 amino acids. Here the CDR3 DNA reads TGCGCCAGCAGCCAAGATAGTACAGCCGGCCAAAACATTCAGTACTTC. Translated, it gives CASSQDSTAGQNIQYF.

J is TRBJ2-1 and V is TRBV6-5; 14 positions match TRBD2. CDR1 is MNHEY and CDR2 is SVGAGI in the germline V gene. Trimming took 8 bases from V and 7 from J; bases not matched to a gene: 7. The CDR3 is 15 residues long. This CDR3 is CASHGLAGGRNEQFF. The CDR3 region has the DNA TGTGCCAGCCATGGACTAGCGGGAGGTAGGAATGAGCAGTTCTTC.

The chain joins TRBV3-1 (or the pseudogene TRBV3-2) to TRBJ1-5; D not resolved. The CDR3 contains 14 residues. Trimming removed 0 bases from V and 8 bases from J, with 11 bases in between. Germline V gene sequence: CDR1 LGHDT, CDR2 YNNKEL (reference sequence). CDR3 bases: TGTGCCAGCAGCCAAGACGGAGGTTATGAGCCCCAGCATTTT. Protein sequence: CASSQDGGYEPQHF.

V gene TRBV5-4 combines with J gene TRBJ1-4; the match to TRBD1 covers 9 bases. With 5 bases clipped from V and 7 bases from J, the junction kept 9 bases outside the gene matches. Per germline, CDR1 SGHNT and CDR2 YYREEE (reference sequence). This CDR3 region has 15 residues. In DNA form, the CDR3 reads TGTGCCAGCAGTTCAACAGGGGGCTCGTTTGAAAAACTGTTTTTT. This gives the protein CASSSTGGSFEKLFF.

J is TRBJ2-2 and V is TRBV4-3; 7 bases fit TRBD2. Germline V lookup: CDR1 LGHNA, CDR2 YSLEER. V lost 3 bases and J lost 6; bases outside the gene matches: 7. This CDR3 has 15 residues. Here the CDR3 reads CASSHRGAGAGELFF. DNA for the CDR3: TGCGCCAGCAGCCATCGCGGGGCGGGGGCCGGGGAGCTGTTTTTT.

This chain joins TRBV4-2 and TRBJ2-7, with 15 positions matching TRBD2. Unmatched junction bases numbered 3, after V lost 1 base and J lost 2 bases. Germline V gene lookup returns CDR1 LGHNA and CDR2 YNFKEQ. CDR3 length equals 17 residues. Written as DNA, the CDR3 is TGTGCCAGCAGCCAAGTAGGACTAGCGGGAGGGGCCTACGAGCAGTACTTC. Translating gives CASSQVGLAGGAYEQYF.

This chain joins TRBV7-6 and TRBJ2-1; 9 nucleotides agree with TRBD2. Germline trimming cut 5 bases from V and 0 bases from J; bases unmatched to any gene: 11. Germline loops: CDR1 SGHVS, CDR2 FNYEAQ. CDR3 length equals 18 residues. CDR3 DNA: TGTGCCAGCAGCCCAACCCACCTAGCGGGGCGCTCCTACAATGAGCAGTTCTTC. Its protein is CASSPTHLAGRSYNEQFF.

This clone showed up just once. The chain employs TRBV3-1 (or the pseudogene TRBV3-2) and TRBJ2-2, with D possibly matching TRBD1 (5 bases). Germline V gives CDR1 LGHDT, CDR2 YNNKEL (reference sequence). The CDR3 is 13 amino acids. V dropped 4 bases and J dropped 7 bases, with 10 bases sitting between them. The CDR3, as DNA: TGTGCCAGCAGCCCAGGACACATCGGGGAGCTGTTTTTT. This sequence encodes CASSPGHIGELFF.

V usage is TRBV19 and J usage is TRBJ1-3; TRBD1 might be the D (6 bases). The CDR3 extends over 16 amino acids. The germline V gene encodes CDR1 LNHDA and CDR2 SQIVND (reference sequence). The V end lost 10 bases, the J end lost 0 bases, and 19 bases lay between the germline ends. The CDR3 protein is CAKPGGLLFSGNTIYF. The CDR3 coding sequence is TGTGCCAAGCCGGGGGGCCTTTTGTTCTCTGGAAACACCATATATTTT.

A word on this clone: A read error may account for a junction end that differs from germline. The rearrangement joins TRBV7-7 to TRBJ2-2; a possible D gene is TRBD2 (6 bases). The CDR3 extends over 14 amino acids. Germline CDR1 and CDR2: SSHAT and FNYEAQ (reference sequence). The CDR3 DNA sequence: TGTGCTAGCAGCCGAGCGGGGAACACCGGGGAGCTGTTTTTT. Amino acid sequence: CASSRAGNTGELFF.

The rearrangement uses TRBV7-2 and TRBJ1-2; TRBD1 might be the D (6 bases). Deletions cut 1 base from V and 0 bases from J, with 12 bases between. The V gene's germline CDR1 is SGHTA and CDR2 FQGNSA. The CDR3 spans 16 residues. The CDR3 sequence is CASSLVTGSPNYGYTF. CDR3 in DNA: TGTGCCAGCAGCTTAGTTACAGGGTCCCCTAACTATGGCTACACCTTC.

This chain joins TRBV13 and TRBJ1-1; D ambiguous. CDR1 and CDR2 (germline): PRHDT, FYEKMQ (reference sequence). Trimming removed 1 base at V and 0 bases at J, with 3 bases between. The CDR3 length is 13 residues. As DNA, the CDR3 is TGTGCCAGCAGCTTAGCCGTGAACACTGAAGCTTTCTTT. Translated, it gives CASSLAVNTEAFF. Full variable domain (missing parts from reference TRBV13 and TRBJ1-1): AAGVIQSPRHLIKEKRETATLKCYPIPRHDTVYWYQQGPGQDPQFLISFYEKMQSDKGSIPDRFSAQQFSDYHSELNMSSLELGDSALYFCASSLAVNTEAFFGQGTRLTVV.